Listed here are 5 T cell receptor beta chains from one sample, sequenced in a study of neurological immune-mediated disorders. TCRdb re-called the 5' RACE reads with MiXCR, one entry per CDR3 protein. Of 87,000 or so distinct CDR3 sequences detected, roughly 3.5% appear once; the ten largest clones hold less than 3.5%. The sequenced material came from PBMCs. These receptors came from a woman in her fifties or sixties with multiple sclerosis.

This clonotype came up many times. This rearrangement joins TRBV15 to TRBJ1-2, with unresolved D. V lost 0 bases and J 4 bases, leaving 12 bases between the germline ends. Germline V CDR1 and CDR2: LNHNV, YYDKDF (reference sequence). CDR3 length: 15 residues. CDR3 in DNA: TGTGCCACCAGCAGAGATCTTGGGGTTGGCTATGGCTACACCTTC. Protein: CATSRDLGVGYGYTF.

Turning to this clonotype: Given a much more abundant clone one base away, this may be a read error. The CDR3: CASSLSRWTGKGYTF. The DNA for the CDR3 is TGTGCCAGCAGTTTAAGTCGGTGGACAGGGAAGGGCTACACCTTC. The chain uses TRBV28 and TRBJ1-2; TRBD1 matches 8 bases. From germline, CDR1 is MDHEN and CDR2 SYDVKM. Losses at the gene ends were 2 bases for V and 8 bases for J; bases not matched to a gene: 10. The CDR3 contains 15 residues.

This clonotype showed up many times. The chain carries TRBV5-1 and TRBJ1-1, with D uncertain. Looked up from germline, CDR1 is SGHRS and CDR2 is YFSETQ. Between the trimmed V and J ends, which lost 2 bases and 8 bases, there was a span of 16 bases. The CDR3 is made up of 14 amino acids. The DNA for the CDR3 is TGCGCCAGCAGCTTATGGGCCAGTTGGAGCGAAGCTTTCTTT. The encoded protein is CASSLWASWSEAFF.

The table lists this clonotype with many counts. V and J are TRBV20-1 and TRBJ2-3; 7 bases fit TRBD2. Looked up from germline, CDR1 is DFQATT and CDR2 is SNEGSKA (reference sequence). The CDR3 spans 14 residues. Trimming cost V 4 bases and J 7 bases; bases outside gene matches: 11. The CDR3 DNA reads TGCAGTGCTACGAGCGGGGCGATACATAATACGCAGTATTTT. Encoded protein: CSATSGAIHNTQYF.

This clonotype was recorded a few times. This chain connects TRBV4-3 to TRBJ1-2; no definite D call. The germline CDR1 and CDR2 sequences are LGHNA and YSLEER. V dropped 0 bases and J dropped 3 bases, with 11 bases sitting between them. This CDR3 has 15 amino acids. The CDR3: CASSQDLLTYYGYTF. DNA for the CDR3: TGCGCCAGCAGCCAAGATTTACTCACTTACTATGGCTACACCTTC.